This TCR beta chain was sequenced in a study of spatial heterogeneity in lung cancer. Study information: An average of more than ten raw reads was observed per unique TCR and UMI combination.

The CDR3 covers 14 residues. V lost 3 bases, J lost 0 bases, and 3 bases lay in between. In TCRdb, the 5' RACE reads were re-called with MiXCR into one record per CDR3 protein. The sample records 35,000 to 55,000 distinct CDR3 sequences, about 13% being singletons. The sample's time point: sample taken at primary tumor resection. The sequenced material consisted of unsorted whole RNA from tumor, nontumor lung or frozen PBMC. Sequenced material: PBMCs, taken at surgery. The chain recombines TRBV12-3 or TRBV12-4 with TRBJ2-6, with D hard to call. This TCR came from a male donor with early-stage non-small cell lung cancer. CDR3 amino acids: CASSLSSGANVLTF. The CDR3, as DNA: TGTGCCAGCAGTTTGAGCTCTGGGGCCAACGTCCTGACTTTC.